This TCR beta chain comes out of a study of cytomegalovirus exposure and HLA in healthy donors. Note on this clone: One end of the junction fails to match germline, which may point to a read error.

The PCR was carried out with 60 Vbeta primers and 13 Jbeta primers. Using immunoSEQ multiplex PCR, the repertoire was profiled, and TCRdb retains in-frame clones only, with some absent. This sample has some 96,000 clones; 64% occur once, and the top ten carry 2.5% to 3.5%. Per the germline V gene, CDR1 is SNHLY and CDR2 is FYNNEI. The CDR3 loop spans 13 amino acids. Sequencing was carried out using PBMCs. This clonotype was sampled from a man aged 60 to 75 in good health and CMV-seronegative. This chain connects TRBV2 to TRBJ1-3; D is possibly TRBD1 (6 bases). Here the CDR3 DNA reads TGTGCCAGCAGTGAAGCCAGGGGAAGCACCATATATTTT. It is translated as CASSEARGSTIYF.